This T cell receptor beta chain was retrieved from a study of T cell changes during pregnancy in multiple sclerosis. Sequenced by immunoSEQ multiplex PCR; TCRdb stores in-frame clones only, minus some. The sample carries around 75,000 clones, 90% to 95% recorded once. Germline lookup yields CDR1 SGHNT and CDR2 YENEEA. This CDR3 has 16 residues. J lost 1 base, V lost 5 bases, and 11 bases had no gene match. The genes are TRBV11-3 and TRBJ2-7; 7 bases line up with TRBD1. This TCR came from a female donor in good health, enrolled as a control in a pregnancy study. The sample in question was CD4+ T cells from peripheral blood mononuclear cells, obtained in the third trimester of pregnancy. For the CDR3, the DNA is TGTGCCAGCAGCGTTTCTACAGGGGCCGTTTCCTACGAGCAGTACTTC. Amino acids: CASSVSTGAVSYEQYF.